Listed below are T cell receptor beta chains from one sample, sequenced in a study of Ad26.COV2.S vaccination and SARS-CoV-2 variants. Profiling relied on immunoSEQ multiplex PCR, and the TCRdb table lists in-frame clones only, not all of them. Of some 410,000 clones detected, over 80% appear once; the ten largest clones hold approximately 1.6%. The sample consisted of peripheral blood, taken in a trial of Ad26.COV2.S vaccine versus placebo. The receptors were sampled from a person between 18 and 65 years old who received the Ad26.COV2.S COVID-19 vaccine or a placebo. CDR3s include the opening cysteine and the closing phenylalanine or tryptophan. D genes are given only for firm matches. Only part of the rows carry a size: once, few, many, or a class if the clone is expanded.

-	TRBV6-5	-	TRBJ2-5	CASSFNRASETQYF	TGTGCCAGCAGTTTTAACAGGGCAAGCGAGACCCAGTACTTC
-	TRBV19	-	TRBJ1-5	CATSRVLNQPQHF	TGTGCCACAAGCAGGGTCCTCAATCAGCCCCAGCATTTT
-	TRBV4-3	-	TRBJ1-1	CASSQGWGRTEAFF	TGCGCCAGCAGCCAAGGTTGGGGGCGGACTGAAGCTTTCTTT
TRBD1	TRBV18	once	TRBJ2-3	CAAIPSGGWDTQYF	TGTGCCGCTATACCGTCAGGGGGCTGGGATACGCAGTATTTT
TRBD2	TRBV10-3	-	TRBJ2-3	CATLGAGESTDTQYF	TGTGCCACCTTGGGAGCGGGGGAGAGCACAGATACGCAGTATTTT
-	TRBV15	-	TRBJ2-5	CATSRDDGQGEETQYF	TGTGCCACCAGCAGAGATGATGGCCAGGGCGAAGAGACCCAGTACTTC
-	TRBV7-2	-	TRBJ2-3	CASSLEPVGTQYF	TGTGCCAGCAGCTTAGAACCGGTGGGCACTCAGTATTTT
-	TRBV24-1	few	TRBJ1-5	CATSDLGRNQPQHF	TGTGCCACCAGTGATTTGGGCAGAAATCAGCCCCAGCATTTT
-	TRBV18	-	TRBJ2-7	CASSPVTEYEQYF	TGTGCCAGCTCACCAGTGACAGAATACGAGCAGTACTTC
-	TRBV27	few	TRBJ1-6	CASSSQGGNSPLHF	TGTGCCAGCAGTTCACAGGGTGGAAATTCACCCCTCCACTTT